The 11 T cell receptor beta chains below come from one sample, sequenced in a study of blood T cell repertoires in COVID-19 (dated by TCRdb to 2020 to 2021). The method was the immunoSEQ multiplex PCR assay. The table comes from immuneACCESS by way of TCRdb, which keeps in-frame sequences with V and J called. Part of the clones is missing from these tables; in studies checked, under half for an unresolved V gene and the rest for unknown reasons. Here the sample has approximately 390,000 clones; about 86% occur a single time. 10% of the sample goes to the ten largest clones. The sample comprised PBMCs or T cells enriched from blood (not recorded which). The receptors shown here come from a woman aged 45-65 years who had recovered from COVID-19.

This clone was counted a single time. The V gene is TRBV4-1, the J gene TRBJ1-2; possible D gene TRBD1, 6 bases. Germline CDR1 and CDR2: MGHRA and YSYEKL. The CDR3 is 15 amino acids. V lost 0 bases and J 4 bases, leaving 12 bases between the germline ends. The chain's CDR3 is CASSQDWTAPYGYTF. CDR3 DNA: TGCGCCAGCAGCCAAGATTGGACAGCACCCTATGGCTACACCTTC.

This sequence joins TRBV12-5 and TRBJ2-7; TRBD1 aligns across 9 bases. V was clipped by 11 bases and J by 5 bases; unmatched bases: 13. CDR1 is LGHNT, CDR2 FRNRAP, per germline. The length of the CDR3 is 14 residues. The CDR3 DNA reads as TGTGCTGGTCGAGGGGACAGGGAAAGAAACGAGCAGTACTTC. Encoded protein: CAGRGDRERNEQYF.

The chain has TRBV6-5 and TRBJ2-4, with D perhaps matching TRBD1 (6 bases). The V end lost 8 bases, the J end lost 7 bases, and 15 bases lay between the germline ends. Per germline, CDR1 MNHEY and CDR2 SVGAGI. The CDR3 totals 13 residues. CDR3 sequence (DNA): TGTGCCAGCGAAGACAGGATGTTGAACATTCAGTACTTC. It codes for CASEDRMLNIQYF.

This clone is a singleton in its sample. This chain joins TRBV21-1 and TRBJ1-5. TRBV21-1 is a listed pseudogene. The CDR3 spans 15 residues. CDR3 DNA: TGTGCCAGCAGAGAGGGTTGGGGTAATCAGCGGCCCCAGCATTTT. Translation gives CASREGWGNQRPQHF.

The chain combines TRBV28 with TRBJ2-7; no definite D call. CDR1 and CDR2 (germline): MDHEN, SYDVKM. Trimming stripped 5 bases from V and 2 bases from J, with 10 bases between. The CDR3 is made up of 13 amino acids. As DNA, the CDR3 is TGTGCCAGCAGTCCACAGTTTACCTACGAGCAGTACTTC. Its translation: CASSPQFTYEQYF.

The chain has TRBV6-5 and TRBJ2-7; 10 positions agree with TRBD1. Germline-derived CDR1 and CDR2 are MNHEY and SVGAGI. This CDR3 contains 15 residues. Losses at the gene ends were 5 bases for V and 5 bases for J; bases not matched to a gene: 9. In DNA, the CDR3 is TGTGCCAGCAGTCTAGACAGGGGGCGCTTCGACGAGCAGTACTTC. Translation gives CASSLDRGRFDEQYF.

The chain recombines TRBV18 with TRBJ2-4; TRBD1 might be the D (6 bases). Germline CDR1 and CDR2: KGHSH and LQKENI. This CDR3 spans 14 amino acids. V lost 3 bases to trimming and J lost 4 bases, with 10 bases between them. This CDR3 is CASSPRDTKNIQYF. The DNA of the CDR3 is TGTGCCAGCTCACCCCGGGACACTAAAAACATTCAGTACTTC.

Written as DNA, the CDR3 is TGTGCCAGCAGTAAACCGGGACAGGGCTACGAGCAGTACTTC. Its translation: CASSKPGQGYEQYF. V gene TRBV25-1 combines with J gene TRBJ2-7; 9 bases align to TRBD1. From germline, CDR1 is MGHDK and CDR2 SYGVNS. V shed 5 bases, J shed 3 bases, and the junction held 5 bases outside the gene matches. The CDR3 runs to 14 residues.

This clone appeared many times. The chain carries TRBV10-3 and TRBJ2-7, with D unclear. Trimming pared 6 bases from V and 6 bases from J, leaving 12 bases between. Germline loops: CDR1 ENHRY, CDR2 SYGVKD. CDR3 size: 12 residues. CDR3 in amino acids: CAISQQHGEQYF. As DNA, the CDR3 is TGTGCCATCAGCCAACAGCACGGCGAGCAGTACTTC.

The chain has TRBV5-1 and TRBJ2-7; possibly TRBD1 for D (5 bases). V was pared by 2 bases and J by 2 bases, with 8 bases between. Per germline, CDR1 SGHRS and CDR2 YFSETQ. There are 13 residues in the CDR3. CDR3: CASSFSGTYEQYF. For the CDR3, the DNA is TGCGCCAGCAGCTTCTCAGGGACCTACGAGCAGTACTTC. Full variable domain (rest looked up from reference TRBV5-1 and TRBJ2-7): KAGVTQTPRYLIKTRGQQVTLSCSPISGHRSVSWYQQTPGQGLQFLFEYFSETQRNKGNFPGRFSGRQFSNSRSEMNVSTLELGDSALYLCASSFSGTYEQYFGPGTRLTVT.

The chain recombines TRBV6-2 or TRBV6-3 with TRBJ1-5; D might be TRBD1 (5 bases). Germline assignment: CDR1 MNHEY and CDR2 SVGEGT. V lost 2 bases and J 1 base, leaving 12 bases between the germline ends. This CDR3 comprises 16 residues. The CDR3 sequence: CASSYEAGRSNQPQHF. DNA for the CDR3: TGTGCCAGCAGTTACGAGGCAGGGCGAAGCAATCAGCCCCAGCATTTT.